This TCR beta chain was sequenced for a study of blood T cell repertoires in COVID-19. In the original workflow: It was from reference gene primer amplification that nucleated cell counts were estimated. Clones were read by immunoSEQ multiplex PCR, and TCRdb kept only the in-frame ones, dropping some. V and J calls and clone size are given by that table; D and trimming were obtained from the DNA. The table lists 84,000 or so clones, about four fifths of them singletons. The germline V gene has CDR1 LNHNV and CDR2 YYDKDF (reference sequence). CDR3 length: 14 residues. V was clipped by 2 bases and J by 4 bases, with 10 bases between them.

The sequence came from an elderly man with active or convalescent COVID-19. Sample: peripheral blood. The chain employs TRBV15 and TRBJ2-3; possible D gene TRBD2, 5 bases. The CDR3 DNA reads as TGTGCCACCAGCAGAACCGGGGTCGCAGATACGCAGTATTTT. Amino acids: CATSRTGVADTQYF.